Sequencing of this TCR beta chain was carried out in a study of control samples from healthy donors and cancer patients. Trimming shortened V by 6 bases and J by 0 bases, and 17 bases separated the two germline ends. The CDR3 consists of 16 residues. Germline lookup yields CDR1 SGHTA and CDR2 FQGNSA. The protocol was immunoSEQ multiplex PCR, while the TCRdb copy is restricted to in-frame clones and leaves out a portion. Of some 410,000 clones in the sample, roughly 90% were seen once. The sequenced sample was PBMCs. The receptor was isolated from a middle-aged man with head and neck cancer. This chain joins TRBV7-2 and TRBJ1-2; no clear D. The DNA for the CDR3 is TGTGCCAGCAGTCGATTATCGGCAGGAACTAACTATGGCTACACCTTC. This sequence encodes CASSRLSAGTNYGYTF.